These 5 T cell receptor beta chains share one sample of origin, sequenced in a study of blood T cells in healthy people across ages. A second PCR, run for roughly 7 to 11 cycles, used a sample-barcoded 5' primer plus a J-beta primer mix. TCRdb redid the calling of the 5' RACE reads with MiXCR, one entry per CDR3 protein. The repertoire consists of roughly 1,800,000 distinct CDR3 sequences, with roughly 52% occurring once and the leading ten covering 2.1%. Sequencing was done on a sample of blood. These receptors originate from a woman aged 40 to 49 in good health.

This chain links TRBV6-5 with TRBJ2-3; 11 bases are a match to TRBD2. CDR3 size: 16 residues. The trim removed 2 bases at V and 5 bases at J, leaving 6 bases unmatched. Germline V CDR1 and CDR2: MNHEY, SVGAGI. The CDR3 loop is CASSYGSGGAVDTQYF. The CDR3 region has the DNA TGTGCCAGCAGTTACGGTAGCGGGGGGGCGGTAGATACGCAGTATTTT.

A remark on this clonotype: The junction does not match germline at one end; this may be a read error. This chain links TRBV7-9 with TRBJ1-2, with D maybe TRBD1 (6 bases). The CDR3 extends over 15 amino acids. From germline, CDR1 is SEHNR and CDR2 FQNEAQ (reference sequence). The CDR3 DNA sequence: TGTGCCAGCAGCTCCGACGACAGGCCTAACAATGGCTACACCTTC. This gives the protein CASSSDDRPNNGYTF.

This clonotype was seen a few times. The chain joins TRBV5-1 to TRBJ2-1, with TRBD1 matching over 9 bases. CDR3 size: 13 residues. Germline CDR1 is SGHRS and CDR2 is YFSETQ. The junction had 4 bases not matched to a gene; V was cut back by 2 bases and J by 10 bases. The CDR3 sequence: CASSFGQGWEQFF. The CDR3 DNA reads as TGCGCCAGCAGCTTCGGACAGGGGTGGGAGCAGTTCTTC.

There are a few counts of this clonotype. The chain links TRBV27 to TRBJ2-7; 7 bases fit TRBD1. Per the germline V gene, CDR1 is MNHEY and CDR2 is SMNVEV (reference sequence). The CDR3 extends over 14 amino acids. V shed 3 bases and J 3 bases; nucleotides not matched to a gene: 5. Here the CDR3 DNA reads TGTGCCAGCAGTTTCCAGGGGGAATACTACGAGCAGTACTTC. Residues: CASSFQGEYYEQYF.

The V call is TRBV25-1, the J call TRBJ1-5; D ambiguous. Trimming removed 4 bases from V and 11 bases from J, with 15 bases in between. The CDR3 covers 13 residues. The germline CDR1 and CDR2 sequences are MGHDK and SYGVNS. CDR3 residues: CASSGSGLRAQHF. The CDR3, as DNA: TGTGCCAGCAGTGGGAGCGGCTTAAGAGCCCAGCATTTT.